Presented here are 26 T cell receptor beta chains from one specimen sequenced in a study of blood T cells in healthy people across ages. For the second PCR, which ran for 7 to 11 cycles, a sample-barcoded 5' primer and a J-beta primer mix were used. TCRdb passed the 5' RACE reads through MiXCR, listing each CDR3 protein once. This table has about 750,000 distinct CDR3 sequences, 50% to 65% appearing once. Sequencing was done on a sample of blood. The receptor set was obtained from a man older than 75 in good health.

The rearrangement uses TRBV24-1 and TRBJ2-3, with 9 bases identical to TRBD1. This CDR3 contains 17 residues. J was trimmed by 0 bases and V by 3 bases; bases with no gene match: 6. Germline V gene data show CDR1 as KGHDR and CDR2 as SFDVKD. CDR3 DNA sequence: TGTGCCACCAGTGATCTCCGGGGGACAGGGAGCACAGATACGCAGTATTTT. This gives the protein CATSDLRGTGSTDTQYF.

The chain has TRBV5-1 and TRBJ2-7, with 7 bases aligning to TRBD1. Germline V gene sequence: CDR1 SGHRS, CDR2 YFSETQ. V gave up 5 bases and J gave up 4 bases; unmatched junction bases: 9. This CDR3 comprises 14 residues. In DNA form, the CDR3 reads TGCGCCAGCAGACTCCGGGACAGCAATTACGAGCAGTACTTC. Protein: CASRLRDSNYEQYF.

This clonotype was picked up many times. The chain is built from TRBV6-5 and TRBJ2-6; D unclear. Trimming removed 2 bases from V and 2 bases from J, with 7 bases in between. In germline, CDR1 is MNHEY, CDR2 SVGAGI. There are 15 residues in the CDR3. CDR3 DNA: TGTGCCAGCAGTTACACCGCAGCTGGGGCCAACGTCCTGACTTTC. Translating it yields CASSYTAAGANVLTF.

This clonotype has a handful of counts. The chain couples TRBV12-3 or TRBV12-4 to TRBJ1-4; D not certain. The CDR3 contains 13 residues. Between the trimmed V and J ends, which lost 2 bases and 5 bases, there was a span of 6 bases. The CDR3 sequence: CASSLQSNEKLFF. The CDR3 DNA reads TGTGCCAGCAGTTTACAAAGCAATGAAAAACTGTTTTTT.

The genes are TRBV20-1 and TRBJ1-2; 8 bases agree with TRBD1. Per the germline V gene, CDR1 is DFQATT and CDR2 is SNEGSKA (reference sequence). CDR3 length equals 13 residues. Losses at the gene ends were 0 bases for V and 5 bases for J; bases not matched to a gene: 2. The CDR3 loop reads CSAREDREYGYTF. The DNA for the CDR3 is TGCAGTGCTAGAGAGGACAGGGAATATGGCTACACCTTC.

As to this clonotype: One end of the junction is discordant with germline, which a read error may explain. This chain links TRBV7-2 with TRBJ2-3; 7 positions match TRBD2. The CDR3 has 17 residues. CDR1 is SGHTA and CDR2 is FQGNSA in the germline V gene. The CDR3 spells CASGLAQWRERGRYAYF. In DNA form, the CDR3 reads TGTGCCAGCGGCTTAGCGCAGTGGCGGGAGAGGGGCAGATACGCGTATTTT.

The table lists this clonotype with a few counts. The V and J genes are TRBV7-9 and TRBJ1-6; D unresolved. Germline V gives CDR1 SEHNR, CDR2 FQNEAQ (reference sequence). The CDR3 consists of 12 residues. Trimming stripped 2 bases from V and 8 bases from J, with 4 bases between. The CDR3 bases are TGTGCCAGCAGCTTATTGGATTCACCCCTCCACTTT. Translated: CASSLLDSPLHF.

This chain links TRBV2 with TRBJ2-1; 10 bases line up with TRBD2. CDR1 SNHLY and CDR2 FYNNEI come from the germline V gene. This CDR3 has 16 amino acids. V lost 5 bases to trimming and J lost 1 base; unmatched junction nucleotides: 5. CDR3 DNA sequence: TGTGCCAGCAGTTCCCAAGCGGGGGGGTCCTACAATGAGCAGTTCTTC. It specifies CASSSQAGGSYNEQFF.

The chain links TRBV28 to TRBJ1-1; D is undetermined. The CDR3 runs to 12 residues. The V end was cut by 6 bases, the J end by 6 bases, with 11 bases between. The germline CDR1 and CDR2 sequences are MDHEN and SYDVKM. CDR3 amino acids: CASSMDSPEAFF. In DNA form, the CDR3 reads TGTGCCAGCAGCATGGACTCCCCTGAAGCTTTCTTT. Full variable domain (rest looked up from reference TRBV28 and TRBJ1-1): DVKVTQSSRYLVKRTGEKVFLECVQDMDHENMFWYRQDPGLGLRLIYFSYDVKMKEKGDIPEGYSVSREKKERFSLILESASTNQTSMYLCASSMDSPEAFFGQGTRLTVV.

This clonotype was seen a single time. The chain uses TRBV14 and TRBJ2-1, with D tentatively TRBD2 (5 bases). Trimming shortened V by 6 bases and J by 7 bases, and 19 bases separated the two germline ends. The CDR3 runs 15 residues. Germline loops: CDR1 SGHDN, CDR2 FVKESK. CDR3 in DNA: TGTGCCAGCAGTCCCCATAGCGCGCCATTAAATGAGCAGTTCTTC. Translated: CASSPHSAPLNEQFF.

The chain recombines TRBV5-1 with TRBJ2-5, with 14 bases identical to TRBD2. The J call is doubtful: the DNA matches TRBJ2-7 better. The CDR3 runs to 16 residues. Germline loops: CDR1 SGHRS, CDR2 YFSETQ. The CDR3 reads CASSYRTSGRYHEQYF. CDR3 nucleotide sequence: TGCGCCAGCAGCTACAGGACTAGCGGGAGGTACCACGAGCAGTACTTC.

The chain combines TRBV5-1 with TRBJ1-1; a possible D gene is TRBD1 (6 bases). The V end lost 0 bases, the J end lost 1 base, and 19 bases lay between the germline ends. This CDR3 comprises 18 residues. Germline V gene sequence: CDR1 SGHRS, CDR2 YFSETQ. CDR3 sequence (DNA): TGCGCCAGCAGCTTGGGATTTGGGGGCAGGATATCGAACACTGAAGCTTTCTTT. Residues: CASSLGFGGRISNTEAFF. The complete variable domain, with remaining parts taken from reference TRBV5-1 and TRBJ1-1, reads KAGVTQTPRYLIKTRGQQVTLSCSPISGHRSVSWYQQTPGQGLQFLFEYFSETQRNKGNFPGRFSGRQFSNSRSEMNVSTLELGDSALYLCASSLGFGGRISNTEAFFGQGTRLTVV.

The CDR3 DNA follows: TGTGCCAGCAGTTACGAGACAGGGTGGGATGAGCAGTTCTTC. Its protein is CASSYETGWDEQFF. The V and J genes are TRBV6-6 and TRBJ2-1; 7 positions match TRBD1. The CDR3 spans 14 residues. J gave up 8 bases and V 2 bases, and 6 bases lay outside the gene matches. Germline lookup yields CDR1 MNHNY and CDR2 SVGAGI (reference sequence).

V gene TRBV20-1 combines with J gene TRBJ1-4; D not certain. Germline loops: CDR1 DFQATT, CDR2 SNEGSKA (reference sequence). The CDR3 has 16 amino acids. The V and J ends lost 0 bases and 0 bases respectively, with 11 bases between them. The DNA of the CDR3 is TGCAGTGCTAGAGATTTCCTGCAGTCAACTAATGAAAAACTGTTTTTT. It translates to CSARDFLQSTNEKLFF.

In this sample, this clonotype turned up once. As DNA, the CDR3 is TGTGCCAGCAGTCAGCCCATTAGCGGGGACACCGGGGAGCTGTTTTTT. Its translation: CASSQPISGDTGELFF. This sequence joins TRBV6-5 and TRBJ2-2; 8 bases line up with TRBD2. The CDR3 contains 16 residues. Losses at the gene ends were 5 bases for V and 3 bases for J; bases not matched to a gene: 8. Germline CDR1 MNHEY, CDR2 SVGAGI.

V gene TRBV9 combines with J gene TRBJ2-7, with 10 bases aligning to TRBD2. Near its end, the DNA agrees better with TRBJ2-5, so the J call may be wrong. Germline V gene data show CDR1 as SGDLS and CDR2 as YYNGEE. The CDR3 is 15 amino acids. The CDR3 DNA reads TGTGCCAGCAGCTCCCGAGCGGGAGGGGGGGAGACCCAGTACTTC. This translates into CASSSRAGGGETQYF.

The chain carries TRBV6-5 and TRBJ2-7; D unclear. The germline gives CDR1 MNHEY, CDR2 SVGAGI. The length of the CDR3 is 17 residues. V gave up 4 bases and J gave up 7 bases, with 26 bases separating them. In DNA form, the CDR3 reads TGTGCCAGCAGTTCCCAGACCAGATCTGGCCCAATAGGGGAGCAGTACTTC. It is translated as CASSSQTRSGPIGEQYF.

The V call is TRBV5-1, the J call TRBJ2-1, with TRBD2 identical over 9 bases. Per the germline V gene, CDR1 is SGHRS and CDR2 is YFSETQ. The CDR3 contains 16 residues. The V and J ends lost 2 bases and 5 bases, in that order; junction bases with no gene match: 8. CDR3 residues: CASSLNSGRRHNEQFF. CDR3 DNA: TGCGCCAGCAGCTTAAATAGCGGGAGACGGCACAATGAGCAGTTCTTC.

The chain recombines TRBV6-5 with TRBJ2-1; TRBD1 agrees at 8 bases. Trimming removed 6 bases from V and 0 bases from J; junction bases left unmatched: 4. Germline-derived CDR1 and CDR2 are MNHEY and SVGAGI. The CDR3 runs 15 residues. The CDR3 DNA reads TGTGCCAGCAGGCCCACAGGGGGCTCCTACAATGAGCAGTTCTTC. Protein product: CASRPTGGSYNEQFF.

CDR3 in DNA: TGTGCCAGCCAGCCTCCTACTAGCGGGAGGGCCGGGACCCAGTACTTC. Translation: CASQPPTSGRAGTQYF. The V call is TRBV2, the J call TRBJ2-5; 13 bases align to TRBD2. The germline V gene has CDR1 SNHLY and CDR2 FYNNEI. The V gene end was trimmed by 8 bases and the J gene end by 7 bases; junction bases not matched to a gene: 13. CDR3 size: 16 residues. Complete variable domain (other parts from reference TRBV2 and TRBJ2-5): EPEVTQTPSHQVTQMGQEVILRCVPISNHLYFYWYRQILGQKVEFLVSFYNNEISEKSEIFDDQFSVERPDGSNFTLKIRSTKLEDSAMYFCASQPPTSGRAGTQYFGPGTRLLVL.

The V gene is TRBV6-1, the J gene TRBJ2-1; the D gene could be TRBD1 or TRBD2 (6 bases each). Germline V gene lookup returns CDR1 MNHNS and CDR2 SASEGT. CDR3 length: 14 amino acids. Trimming took off 1 base at V and 12 bases at J, with 16 bases between the two ends. The CDR3 reads CASSEGPGAIPQFF. For the CDR3, the DNA is TGTGCCAGCAGTGAAGGTCCGGGGGCTATCCCGCAGTTCTTC.

This chain uses TRBV29-1 with TRBJ2-1; D may be TRBD2 (5 bases). There are 12 residues in the CDR3. Deletions cut 4 bases from V and 7 bases from J, with 11 bases between. Per the germline V gene, CDR1 is SQVTM and CDR2 is ANQGSEA. This CDR3 is CSVVRTPNEQFF. As DNA, the CDR3 is TGCAGCGTTGTTAGGACTCCGAATGAGCAGTTCTTC.

V usage is TRBV12-3 or TRBV12-4 and J usage is TRBJ1-5; TRBD1 matches 7 bases. After removal of 5 bases from V and 2 bases from J, the junction contained 6 bases not matched to a gene. This CDR3 contains 15 residues. CDR3 residues: CASSPTGVGNQPQHF. In nucleotides, the CDR3 is TGTGCCAGCAGTCCAACAGGGGTGGGCAATCAGCCCCAGCATTTT.

The V call is TRBV6-1, the J call TRBJ2-5; unclear D gene. The CDR3 has 12 amino acids. Germline CDR1 reads MNHNS; CDR2 reads SASEGT. V gave up 8 bases and J gave up 5 bases, with 12 bases separating them. In DNA form, the CDR3 reads TGTGCCAGCGCGTCGTTCCGGGAGACCCAGTACTTC. Amino acid sequence: CASASFRETQYF.

CDR3 residues: CASSLPPGEETQYF. CDR3 bases: TGTGCCAGCAGCTTACCCCCGGGGGAGGAGACCCAGTACTTC. J is TRBJ2-5 and V is TRBV7-2, with a weak D call TRBD2 (6 bases). This CDR3 is built from 14 residues. With 2 bases removed from V and 5 bases from J, the gap between germline ends came to 12 bases. Germline V gives CDR1 SGHTA, CDR2 FQGNSA.

This sequence joins TRBV12-3 or TRBV12-4 and TRBJ2-1, with 9 bases identical to TRBD1. The length of the CDR3 is 15 residues. V shed 4 bases and J 7 bases; nucleotides not matched to a gene: 8. The CDR3 DNA reads TGTGCCAGCAGTTACACGGGACAGGGTCGAAATGAGCAGTTCTTC. Translation gives CASSYTGQGRNEQFF.